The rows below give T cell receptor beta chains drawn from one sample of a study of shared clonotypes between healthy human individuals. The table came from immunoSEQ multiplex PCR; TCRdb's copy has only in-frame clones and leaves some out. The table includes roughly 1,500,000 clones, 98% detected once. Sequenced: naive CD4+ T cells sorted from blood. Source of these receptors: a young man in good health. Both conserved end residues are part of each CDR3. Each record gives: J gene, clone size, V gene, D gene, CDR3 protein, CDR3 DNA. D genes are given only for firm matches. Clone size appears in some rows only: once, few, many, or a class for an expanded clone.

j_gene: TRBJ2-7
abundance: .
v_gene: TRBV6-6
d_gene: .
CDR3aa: CASSPGARYEQYF
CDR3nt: TGTGCCAGCTCACCCGGAGCCCGCTACGAGCAGTACTTC

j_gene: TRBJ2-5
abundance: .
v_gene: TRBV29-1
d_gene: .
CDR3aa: CSVEMGALPQETQYF
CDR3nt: TGCAGCGTTGAGATGGGGGCGCTACCCCAAGAGACCCAGTACTTC

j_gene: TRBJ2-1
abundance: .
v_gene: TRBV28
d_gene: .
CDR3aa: CASGQGGWDEQFF
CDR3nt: TGTGCCAGCGGGCAGGGAGGATGGGATGAGCAGTTCTTC

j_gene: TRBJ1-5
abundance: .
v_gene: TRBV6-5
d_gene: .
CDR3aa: CASSSRRLGLEEPQHF
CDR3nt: TGTGCCAGCAGTTCCCGTCGATTAGGGTTGGAGGAGCCCCAGCATTTT

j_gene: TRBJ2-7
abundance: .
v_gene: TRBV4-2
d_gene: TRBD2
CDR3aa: CASSQQTGTSGSNGYEQYF
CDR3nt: TGTGCCAGCAGCCAGCAGACCGGGACTAGCGGGAGTAACGGGTACGAGCAGTACTTC

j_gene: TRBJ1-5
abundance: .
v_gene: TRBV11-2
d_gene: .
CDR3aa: CASSLEMGDQPQHF
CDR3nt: TGTGCCAGCAGCTTAGAGATGGGTGATCAGCCCCAGCATTTT

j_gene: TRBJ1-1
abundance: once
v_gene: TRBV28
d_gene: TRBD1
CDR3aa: CASSLDRVRLGAFF
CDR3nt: TGTGCCAGCAGTTTGGACAGGGTGCGGCTCGGAGCTTTCTTT

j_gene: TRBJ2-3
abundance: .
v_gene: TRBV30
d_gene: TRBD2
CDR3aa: CAFGRELDTQYF
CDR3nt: TGTGCCTTCGGGCGGGAGTTAGATACGCAGTATTTT

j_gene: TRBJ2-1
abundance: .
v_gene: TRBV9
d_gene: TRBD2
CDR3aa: CASSVAGTSGRGEQFF
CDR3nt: TGTGCCAGCAGCGTAGCTGGGACTAGCGGGAGAGGAGAGCAGTTCTTC

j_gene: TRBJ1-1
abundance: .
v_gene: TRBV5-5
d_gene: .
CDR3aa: CASSLAGLRLEAFF
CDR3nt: TGTGCCAGCAGCTTGGCAGGGCTGAGGCTTGAAGCTTTCTTT

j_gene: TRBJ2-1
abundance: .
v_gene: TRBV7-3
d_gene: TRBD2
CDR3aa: CASSLTSGGEQFF
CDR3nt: TGTGCCAGCAGCTTAACTAGCGGGGGTGAGCAGTTCTTC

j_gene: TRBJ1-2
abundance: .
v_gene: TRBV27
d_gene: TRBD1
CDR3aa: CASSIRQGVYGYTF
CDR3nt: TGTGCCAGCAGTATCCGACAGGGGGTCTATGGCTACACCTTC

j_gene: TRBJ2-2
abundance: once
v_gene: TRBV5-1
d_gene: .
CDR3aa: CASKFGQGRTNTGELFF
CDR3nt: TGCGCCAGCAAGTTCGGGCAGGGGAGAACGAACACCGGGGAGCTGTTTTTT

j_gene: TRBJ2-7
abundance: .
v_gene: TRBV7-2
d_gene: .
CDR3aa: CASSLENTASYEQYF
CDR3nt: TGTGCCAGCAGCTTAGAAAACACCGCAAGTTACGAGCAGTACTTC

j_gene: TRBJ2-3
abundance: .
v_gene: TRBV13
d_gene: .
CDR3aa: CASSRTRTSTDTQYF
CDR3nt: TGTGCCAGCAGCCGAACAAGAACTAGCACAGATACGCAGTATTTT

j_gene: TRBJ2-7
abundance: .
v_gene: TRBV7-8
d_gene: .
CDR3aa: CASSLPGAALGSYEQYF
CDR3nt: TGTGCCAGCAGCTTACCCGGTGCAGCCCTGGGCTCCTACGAGCAGTACTTC

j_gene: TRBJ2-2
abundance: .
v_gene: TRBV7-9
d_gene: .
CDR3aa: CASSSEVGGELFF
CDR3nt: TGTGCCAGCAGCTCCGAGGTCGGCGGGGAGCTGTTTTTT

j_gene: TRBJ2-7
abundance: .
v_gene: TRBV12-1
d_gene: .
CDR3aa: CATHPPSSSYEQYF
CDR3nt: TGTGCCACCCACCCGCCGTCCTCCTCCTACGAGCAGTACTTC

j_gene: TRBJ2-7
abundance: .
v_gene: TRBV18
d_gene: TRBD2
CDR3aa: CASSTGTSSYEQYF
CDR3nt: TGTGCCAGCTCAACCGGGACTAGTTCTTACGAGCAGTACTTC

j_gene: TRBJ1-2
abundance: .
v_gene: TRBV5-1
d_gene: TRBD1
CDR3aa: CASSLDGRTGGYGYTF
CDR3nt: TGCGCCAGCAGCTTGGATGGACGGACAGGGGGCTATGGCTACACCTTC

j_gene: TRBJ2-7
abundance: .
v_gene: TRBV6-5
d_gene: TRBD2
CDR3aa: CASSYSGGSYEQYF
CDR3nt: TGTGCCAGCAGTTACTCCGGCGGGAGTTACGAGCAGTACTTC

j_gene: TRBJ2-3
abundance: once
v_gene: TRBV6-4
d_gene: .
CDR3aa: CASSDMATSSTDTQYF
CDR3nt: TGTGCCAGCAGTGACATGGCTACCTCTAGCACAGATACGCAGTATTTT

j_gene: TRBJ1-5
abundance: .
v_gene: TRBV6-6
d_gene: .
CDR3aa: CASSRHENSNQPQHF
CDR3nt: TGTGCCAGCAGCCGACACGAAAATAGCAATCAGCCCCAGCATTTT

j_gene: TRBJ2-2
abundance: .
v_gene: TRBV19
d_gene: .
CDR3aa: CASSIGQYTGELFF
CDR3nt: TGTGCCAGTAGTATCGGACAGTACACCGGGGAGCTGTTTTTT

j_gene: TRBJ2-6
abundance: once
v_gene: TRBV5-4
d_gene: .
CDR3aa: CASSRDGVTPSGANVLTF
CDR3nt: TGTGCCAGCAGCCGAGATGGGGTAACACCCTCTGGGGCCAACGTCCTGACTTTC

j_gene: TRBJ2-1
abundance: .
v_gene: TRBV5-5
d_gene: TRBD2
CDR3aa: CASSLTSGYNEQFF
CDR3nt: TGTGCCAGCAGCTTGACTAGCGGCTACAATGAGCAGTTCTTC

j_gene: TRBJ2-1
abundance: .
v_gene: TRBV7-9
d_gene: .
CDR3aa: CASSRWRQAEGYNEQFF
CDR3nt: TGTGCCAGCAGCCGCTGGAGGCAGGCGGAGGGCTACAATGAGCAGTTCTTC

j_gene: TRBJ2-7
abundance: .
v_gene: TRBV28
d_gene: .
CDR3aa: CASNAPGRSYEQYF
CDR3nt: TGTGCCAGCAACGCTCCTGGAAGGTCCTACGAGCAGTACTTC

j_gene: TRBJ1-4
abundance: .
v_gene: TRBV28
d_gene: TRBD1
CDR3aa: CASSPGGTGVNNEKLFF
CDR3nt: TGTGCCAGCAGTCCTGGCGGGACAGGGGTTAATAATGAAAAACTGTTTTTT

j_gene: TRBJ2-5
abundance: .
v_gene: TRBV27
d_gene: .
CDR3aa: CASRRVGAQETQYF
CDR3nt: TGTGCCAGCAGGCGGGTTGGGGCACAAGAGACCCAGTACTTC

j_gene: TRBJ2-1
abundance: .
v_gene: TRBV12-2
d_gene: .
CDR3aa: CASRGTSGLHEQFF
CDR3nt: TGTGCAAGTCGCGGGACTAGCGGGTTACATGAGCAGTTCTTC

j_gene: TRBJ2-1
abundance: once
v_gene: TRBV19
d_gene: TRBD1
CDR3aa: CASSTRTGVHNEQFF
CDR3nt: TGTGCCAGTAGTACCCGGACAGGGGTACACAATGAGCAGTTCTTC

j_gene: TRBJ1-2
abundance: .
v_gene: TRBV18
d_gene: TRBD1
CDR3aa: CASSPKTGGHDGYTF
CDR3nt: TGTGCCAGCTCACCTAAAACAGGGGGCCATGATGGCTACACCTTC

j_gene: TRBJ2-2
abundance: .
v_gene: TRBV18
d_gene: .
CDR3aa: CASLSESGIGELFF
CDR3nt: TGTGCCAGCTTATCCGAATCCGGGATTGGGGAGCTGTTTTTT

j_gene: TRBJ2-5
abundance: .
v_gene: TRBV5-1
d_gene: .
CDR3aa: CASRRTVQETQYF
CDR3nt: TGCGCCAGCAGACGTACAGTCCAAGAGACCCAGTACTTC

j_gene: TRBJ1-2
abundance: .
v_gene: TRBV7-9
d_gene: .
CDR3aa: CASSLEVGMDGYTF
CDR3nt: TGTGCCAGCAGCTTAGAGGTGGGGATGGATGGCTACACCTTC

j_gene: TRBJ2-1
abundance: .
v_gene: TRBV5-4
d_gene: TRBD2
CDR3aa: CASVPGLASNEQFF
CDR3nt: TGTGCCAGCGTTCCTGGACTAGCCTCCAATGAGCAGTTCTTC

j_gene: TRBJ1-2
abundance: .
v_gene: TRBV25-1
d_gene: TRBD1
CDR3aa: CASSRDRVGGYTF
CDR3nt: TGTGCCAGCAGCCGGGACAGGGTGGGTGGCTACACCTTC

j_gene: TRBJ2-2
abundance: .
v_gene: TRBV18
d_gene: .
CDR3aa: CASFERGNTGELFF
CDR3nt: TGTGCCAGCTTCGAGAGGGGGAACACCGGGGAGCTGTTTTTT

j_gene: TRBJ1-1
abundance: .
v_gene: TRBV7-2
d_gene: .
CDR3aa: CASSLEGQGYTEAFF
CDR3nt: TGTGCCAGCAGCTTAGAAGGCCAGGGTTACACTGAAGCTTTCTTT

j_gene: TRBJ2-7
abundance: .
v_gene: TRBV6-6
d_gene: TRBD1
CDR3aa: CATDRGMGNEQYF
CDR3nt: TGTGCCACCGACAGGGGAATGGGGAACGAGCAGTACTTC